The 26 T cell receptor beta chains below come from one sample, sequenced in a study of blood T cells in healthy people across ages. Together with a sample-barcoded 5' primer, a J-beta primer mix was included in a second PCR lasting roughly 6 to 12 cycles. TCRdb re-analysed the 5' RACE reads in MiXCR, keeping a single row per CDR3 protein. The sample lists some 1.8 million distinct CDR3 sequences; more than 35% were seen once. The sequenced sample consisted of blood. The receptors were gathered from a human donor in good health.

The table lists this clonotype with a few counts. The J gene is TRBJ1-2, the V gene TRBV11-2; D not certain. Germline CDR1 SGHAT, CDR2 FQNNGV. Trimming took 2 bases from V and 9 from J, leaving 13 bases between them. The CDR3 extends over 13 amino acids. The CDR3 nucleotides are TGTGCCAGCAGCTTAACGTACCAGTCCCGCTACACCTTC. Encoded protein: CASSLTYQSRYTF.

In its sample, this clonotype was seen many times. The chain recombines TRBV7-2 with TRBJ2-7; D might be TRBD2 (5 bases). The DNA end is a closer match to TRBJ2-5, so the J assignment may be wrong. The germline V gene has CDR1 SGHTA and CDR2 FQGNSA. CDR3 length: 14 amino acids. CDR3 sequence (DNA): TGTGCCAGCAGCCCCACGGCTAGCCGGCAGACCCAGTACTTC. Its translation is CASSPTASRQTQYF.

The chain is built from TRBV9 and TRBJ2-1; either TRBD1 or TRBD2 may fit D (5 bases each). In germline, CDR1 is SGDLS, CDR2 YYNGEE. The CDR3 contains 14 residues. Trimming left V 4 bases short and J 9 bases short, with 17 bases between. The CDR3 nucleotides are TGTGCCAGCAGCCCGGGGCCAGACCGGGGTGAGCAGTTCTTC. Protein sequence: CASSPGPDRGEQFF. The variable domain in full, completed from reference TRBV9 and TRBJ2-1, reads DSGVTQTPKHLITATGQRVTLRCSPRSGDLSVYWYQQSLDQGLQFLIQYYNGEERAKGNILERFSAQQFPDLHSELNLSSLELGDSALYFCASSPGPDRGEQFFGPGTRLTVL.

CDR3 bases: TGTGCCAGCAGTTTTGATTTGAGGGGGTCCCAGTACTTC. Protein product: CASSFDLRGSQYF. This chain links TRBV12-3 or TRBV12-4 with TRBJ2-5; D possibly corresponds to TRBD1 (6 bases). This CDR3 is 13 amino acids long. The V end was cut by 3 bases, the J end by 9 bases, with 14 bases between.

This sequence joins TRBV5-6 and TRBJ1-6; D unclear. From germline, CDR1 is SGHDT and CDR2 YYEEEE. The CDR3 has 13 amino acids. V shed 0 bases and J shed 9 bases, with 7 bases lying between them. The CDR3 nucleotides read TGTGCCAGCAGCTTGGATTGGGGTTCACCCCTCCACTTT. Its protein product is CASSLDWGSPLHF.

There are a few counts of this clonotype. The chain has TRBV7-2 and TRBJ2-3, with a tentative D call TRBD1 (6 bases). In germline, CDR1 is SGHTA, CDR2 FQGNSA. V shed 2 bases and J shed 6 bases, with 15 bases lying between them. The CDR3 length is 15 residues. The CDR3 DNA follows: TGTGCCAGCAGCTTACAGGGGAACCTCGGGGATACGCAGTATTTT. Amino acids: CASSLQGNLGDTQYF.

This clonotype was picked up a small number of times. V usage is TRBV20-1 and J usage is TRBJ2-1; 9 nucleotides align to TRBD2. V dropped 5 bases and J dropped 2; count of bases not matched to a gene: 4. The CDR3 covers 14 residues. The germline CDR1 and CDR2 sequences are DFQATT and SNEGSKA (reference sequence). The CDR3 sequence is CSAQIAGAYNEQFF. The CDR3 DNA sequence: TGCAGTGCTCAAATAGCGGGGGCCTACAATGAGCAGTTCTTC.

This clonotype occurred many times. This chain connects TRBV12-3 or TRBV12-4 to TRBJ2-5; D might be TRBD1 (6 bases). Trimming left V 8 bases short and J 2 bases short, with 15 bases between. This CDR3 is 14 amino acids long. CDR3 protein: CASSSDRVQETQYF. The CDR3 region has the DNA TGTGCCAGCTCATCGGACAGAGTTCAAGAGACCCAGTACTTC.

CDR3 sequence: CSVEESVNTEAFF. The CDR3 DNA is TGCAGCGTTGAAGAATCGGTGAACACTGAAGCTTTCTTT. The chain combines TRBV29-1 with TRBJ1-1; unclear D gene. Germline CDR1 and CDR2: SQVTM and ANQGSEA. The V end lost 0 bases, the J end lost 0 bases, and 5 bases lay between the germline ends. The CDR3 covers 13 residues.

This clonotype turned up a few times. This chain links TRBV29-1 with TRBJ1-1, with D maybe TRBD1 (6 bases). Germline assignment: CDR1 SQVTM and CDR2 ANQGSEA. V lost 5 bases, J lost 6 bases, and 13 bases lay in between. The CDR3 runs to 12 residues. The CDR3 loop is CSVQQGWAEAFF. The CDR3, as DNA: TGCAGCGTTCAACAGGGTTGGGCTGAAGCTTTCTTT.

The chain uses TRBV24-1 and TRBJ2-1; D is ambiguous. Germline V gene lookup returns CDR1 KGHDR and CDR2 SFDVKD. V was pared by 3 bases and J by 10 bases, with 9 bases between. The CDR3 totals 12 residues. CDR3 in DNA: TGTGCCACCAGTGATCCGTCGTGGGAGCAGTTCTTC. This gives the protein CATSDPSWEQFF.

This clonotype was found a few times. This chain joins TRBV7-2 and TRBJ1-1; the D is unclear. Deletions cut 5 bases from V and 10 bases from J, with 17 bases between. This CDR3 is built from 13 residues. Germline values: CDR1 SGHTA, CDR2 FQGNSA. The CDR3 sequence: CASSPKTTLVAFF. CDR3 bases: TGTGCCAGCAGCCCGAAAACCACGTTGGTAGCTTTCTTT.

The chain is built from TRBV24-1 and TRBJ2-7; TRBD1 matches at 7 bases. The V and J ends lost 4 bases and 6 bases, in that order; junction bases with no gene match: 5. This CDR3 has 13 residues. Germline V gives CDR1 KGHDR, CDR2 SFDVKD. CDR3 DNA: TGTGCCACCAGTGACACGACAGGGCTCGAGCAGTACTTC. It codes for CATSDTTGLEQYF.

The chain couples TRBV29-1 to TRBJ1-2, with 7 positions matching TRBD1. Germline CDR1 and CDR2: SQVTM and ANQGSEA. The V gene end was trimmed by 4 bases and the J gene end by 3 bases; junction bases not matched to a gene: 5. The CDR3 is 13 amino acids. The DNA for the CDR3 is TGCAGCGTTGGATCAGGGGGTGACTATGGCTACACCTTC. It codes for CSVGSGGDYGYTF.

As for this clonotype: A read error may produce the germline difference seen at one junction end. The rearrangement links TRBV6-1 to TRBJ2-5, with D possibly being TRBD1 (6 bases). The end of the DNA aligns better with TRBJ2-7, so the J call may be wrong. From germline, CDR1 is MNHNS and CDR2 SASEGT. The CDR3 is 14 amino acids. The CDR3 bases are TGTGCCAGCACTGAAGGTCCAGGGGCCTACGAGCAGTACTTC. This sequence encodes CASTEGPGAYEQYF.

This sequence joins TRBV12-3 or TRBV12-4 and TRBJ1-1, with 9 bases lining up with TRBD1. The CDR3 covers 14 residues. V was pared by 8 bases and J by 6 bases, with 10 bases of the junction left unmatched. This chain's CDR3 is CASRTYRGQSEAFF. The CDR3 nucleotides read TGTGCCAGCCGGACCTACAGGGGGCAATCTGAAGCTTTCTTT.

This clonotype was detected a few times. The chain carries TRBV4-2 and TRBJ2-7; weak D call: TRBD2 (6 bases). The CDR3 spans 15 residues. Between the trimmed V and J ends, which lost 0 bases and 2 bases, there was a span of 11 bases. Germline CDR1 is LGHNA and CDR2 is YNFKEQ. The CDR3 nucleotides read TGTGCCAGCAGCCAAGAGGGGGGTATGACCTACGAGCAGTACTTC. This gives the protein CASSQEGGMTYEQYF.

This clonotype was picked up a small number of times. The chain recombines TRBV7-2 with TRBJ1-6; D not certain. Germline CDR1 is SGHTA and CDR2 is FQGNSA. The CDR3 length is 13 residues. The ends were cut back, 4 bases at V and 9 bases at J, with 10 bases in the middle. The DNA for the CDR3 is TGTGCCAGCAGCTCGTCCATGGGTTCACCCCTCCACTTT. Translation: CASSSSMGSPLHF.

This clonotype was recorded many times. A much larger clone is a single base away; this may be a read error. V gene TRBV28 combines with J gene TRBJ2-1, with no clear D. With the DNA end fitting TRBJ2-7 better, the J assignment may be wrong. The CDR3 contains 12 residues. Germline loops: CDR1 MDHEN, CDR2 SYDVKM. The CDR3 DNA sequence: TGTGCCAGCAGTCTCTCCTACAATGAGCAGTACTTC. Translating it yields CASSLSYNEQYF.

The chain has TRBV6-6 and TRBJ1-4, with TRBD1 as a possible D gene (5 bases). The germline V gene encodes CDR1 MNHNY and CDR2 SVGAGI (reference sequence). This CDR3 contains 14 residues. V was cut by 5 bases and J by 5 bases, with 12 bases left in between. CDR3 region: CASSKGTQNEKLFF. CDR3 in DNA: TGTGCCAGCAGTAAAGGGACCCAAAATGAAAAACTGTTTTTT.

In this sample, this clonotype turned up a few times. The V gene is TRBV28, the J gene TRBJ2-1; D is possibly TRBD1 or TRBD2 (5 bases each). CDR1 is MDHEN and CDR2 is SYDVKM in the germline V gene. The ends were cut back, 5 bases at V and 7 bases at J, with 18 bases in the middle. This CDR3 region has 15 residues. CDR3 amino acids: CASSTTAGTGNEQFF. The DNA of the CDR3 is TGTGCCAGCAGTACAACGGCAGGGACGGGGAATGAGCAGTTCTTC. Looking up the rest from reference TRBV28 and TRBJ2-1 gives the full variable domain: DVKVTQSSRYLVKRTGEKVFLECVQDMDHENMFWYRQDPGLGLRLIYFSYDVKMKEKGDIPEGYSVSREKKERFSLILESASTNQTSMYLCASSTTAGTGNEQFFGPGTRLTVL.

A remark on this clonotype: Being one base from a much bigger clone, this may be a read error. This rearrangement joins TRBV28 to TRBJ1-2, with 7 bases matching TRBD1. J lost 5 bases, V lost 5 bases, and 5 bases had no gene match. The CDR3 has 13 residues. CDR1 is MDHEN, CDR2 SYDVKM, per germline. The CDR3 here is CASSATGRYGYTF. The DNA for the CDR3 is TGTGCCAGCAGTGCGACAGGGAGATATGGCTACACCTTC.

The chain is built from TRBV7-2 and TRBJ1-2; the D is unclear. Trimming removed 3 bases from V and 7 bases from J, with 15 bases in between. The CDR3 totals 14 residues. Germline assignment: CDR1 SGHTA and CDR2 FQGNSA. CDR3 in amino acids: CASSFLSANSGYTF. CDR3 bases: TGTGCCAGCAGCTTTTTGTCAGCAAACAGTGGCTACACCTTC.

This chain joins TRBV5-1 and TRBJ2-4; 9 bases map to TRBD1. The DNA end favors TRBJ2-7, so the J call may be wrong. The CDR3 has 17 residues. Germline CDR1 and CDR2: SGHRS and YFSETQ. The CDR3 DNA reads TGCGCCAGCAGCTTGGAGGCAGGACAGGGGTGGACCTACGAGCAGTACTTC. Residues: CASSLEAGQGWTYEQYF.

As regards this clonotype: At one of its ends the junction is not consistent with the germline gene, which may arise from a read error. CDR3 residues: CASSYNSAESEAFF. CDR3 bases: TGCGCCAGCAGTTATAATTCCGCCGAATCTGAAGCTTTCTTT. The chain combines TRBV6-2 or TRBV6-3 with TRBJ1-1, with unresolved D. Germline lookup yields CDR1 MNHEY and CDR2 SVGEGT. The CDR3 runs to 14 residues.

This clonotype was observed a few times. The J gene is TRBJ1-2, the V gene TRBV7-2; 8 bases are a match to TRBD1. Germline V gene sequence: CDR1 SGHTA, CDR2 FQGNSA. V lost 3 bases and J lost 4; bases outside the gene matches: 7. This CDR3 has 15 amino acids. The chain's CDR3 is CASSLGRGRLYGYTF. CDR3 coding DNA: TGTGCCAGCAGCTTGGGCAGGGGGCGCCTCTATGGCTACACCTTC.